The rows below give T cell receptor beta chains drawn from one sample of a study of T cell repertoires in cytomegalovirus infection. MiXCR was run by TCRdb on the reads, yielding one entry per CDR3 protein. The sample yields 490,000 or so distinct CDR3 sequences, approximately 10% seen once. Sequencing was done on a sample of PBMCs. The receptors derive from a human donor in good health (CMV status not recorded). Some clones in this sample may be carry-over from other donors' samples. The CDR3 runs from the conserved cysteine through the conserved F or W. D genes are given only for firm matches. Size is omitted from some rows. Given values are once, few, many or a class for expanded clones.

TRBV7-8	TRBD1	many	TRBJ1-6	TGTGCCAGCAGCTTCACAGGGGCATATTCACCCCTCCACTTT	CASSFTGAYSPLHF
TRBV7-8	-	many	TRBJ1-1	TGTGCCAGCAGCTCCAAGGTACCTTCCCTAGAAGCTTTCTTT	CASSSKVPSLEAFF
TRBV4-1	-	-	TRBJ2-7	TGCGCCAGCAGCCAAGCGTCCAGCGGTTCAACCTACGAGCAGTACTTC	CASSQASSGSTYEQYF
TRBV11-1	TRBD1	many	TRBJ2-1	TGTGCCAGCAGCTTAAGCGACAGGGTTGTAAGGAATGAGCAGTTCTTC	CASSLSDRVVRNEQFF
TRBV3-1	-	-	TRBJ1-5	TGTGCCAGCAGCCCTTCGACGAACGGCAATCAGCCCCAGCATTTT	CASSPSTNGNQPQHF
TRBV4-2	TRBD2	-	TRBJ2-1	TGTGCCAGCAGCCAGAGGACTAGCGGGACCCCCCCGCCCAATGAGCAGTTCTTC	CASSQRTSGTPPPNEQFF
TRBV6-5	-	many	TRBJ1-3	TGTGCCTCCCATGGAGACATTGGAAACACCATATATTTT	CASHGDIGNTIYF
TRBV5-1	-	many	TRBJ1-1	TGCGCCAGCAGCTTTGGGGTTCTCACTGAAGCTTTCTTT	CASSFGVLTEAFF
TRBV2	TRBD2	many	TRBJ2-3	TGTGCCAGCAATCTAGCGGCAACCACAGATACGCAGTATTTT	CASNLAATTDTQYF
TRBV20-1	-	many	TRBJ2-5	TGCAGTGCTAGAGTGGGTGTGGGGACCCAGTACTTC	CSARVGVGTQYF
TRBV7-8	-	many	TRBJ2-1	TGTGCCAGCAGCTTCGTAGGGGCAAATGAGCAGTTCTTC	CASSFVGANEQFF
TRBV5-4	-	-	TRBJ1-4	TGTGCCAGCAGCTTGGACCAGCAGAGTAATGAAAAACTGTTTTTT	CASSLDQQSNEKLFF
TRBV20-1	TRBD2	-	TRBJ2-2	TGCAGTGCTAGAGACCCTAGCGGGAGTATGAACACCGGGGAGCTGTTTTTT	CSARDPSGSMNTGELFF
TRBV12-3/TRBV12-4	TRBD2	many	TRBJ2-7	TGTGCCAGCAGTTCCCTCGGGGAGGGGATTCAATACGAGCAGTACTTC	CASSSLGEGIQYEQYF
TRBV10-3	TRBD1	-	TRBJ1-1	TGTGCCATCAGTTACCAGGGGGGGGTCCCCGCTTTCTTT	CAISYQGGVPAFF
TRBV6-1	TRBD2	many	TRBJ2-7	TGTGCCAGCAGGCCGACGGGGCGGGGGACCTCCTACGAGCAGTACTTC	CASRPTGRGTSYEQYF
TRBV3-1	-	-	TRBJ1-2	TGTGCCAGCAGCCAAGATCCCTGGCTACGGCCCTTAGAGGGGCCTGGCTATGGCTACACCTTC	CASSQDPWLRPLEGPGYGYTF
TRBV20-1	-	few	TRBJ2-1	TGCAGGATCCGAGTTCATAGCGATGAGCAGTTCTTC	CRIRVHSDEQFF
TRBV29-1	-	-	TRBJ2-4	TGCAGCGTTGAATCAGGATTGGCCAAAAACATTCAGTACTTC	CSVESGLAKNIQYF
TRBV20-1	TRBD2	few	TRBJ2-1	TGCAGTGCTAGAGATCCAGGGACTAGCCCGAGGAGTGAGCAGTTCTTC	CSARDPGTSPRSEQFF
TRBV20-1	-	-	TRBJ1-1	TGCAGTGGTCGGAGGGAGAACACTGAAGCTTTCTTT	CSGRRENTEAFF
TRBV7-8	TRBD2	many	TRBJ2-3	TGTGCCAGCAGTCAAACCACTAGCGGGAGAGTTACAGATACGCAGTATTTT	CASSQTTSGRVTDTQYF
TRBV11-2	TRBD2	many	TRBJ2-1	TGTGCCAGCAGCTCCCAAGCGGGGGCATCCTACAATGAGCAGTTCTTC	CASSSQAGASYNEQFF
TRBV29-1	-	-	TRBJ1-5	TGCAGCGTTGCCCCGGGGGCGGGGGATCAGCCCCAGCATTTT	CSVAPGAGDQPQHF
TRBV29-1	TRBD2	-	TRBJ2-3	TGCAGCGTTGAGACTAGCGGGGGGGGGGCAGATACGCAGTATTTT	CSVETSGGGADTQYF
TRBV29-1	TRBD1	few	TRBJ1-1	TGCAGCGTTTCCGGGACAGGGTATTCGGGCACTGAAGCTTTCTTT	CSVSGTGYSGTEAFF
TRBV18	-	few	TRBJ1-1	TGTGCCAGCTCACCACCATCCGGAATTGAAGCTTTCTTT	CASSPPSGIEAFF
TRBV19	-	many	TRBJ2-2	TGTGCCAGTAGTATAGATCCGGCAGCCGGGGAGCTGTTTTTT	CASSIDPAAGELFF
TRBV7-3	TRBD1	many	TRBJ2-3	TGTGCCAGCAGCCCCCGGACAGGGGCTCATACAGATACGCAGTATTTT	CASSPRTGAHTDTQYF
TRBV2	-	-	TRBJ2-1	TGTGCCAGCTTGGGGGGGCACAATGAGCAGTTCTTC	CASLGGHNEQFF
TRBV9	TRBD1	many	TRBJ2-2	TGTGCCAGCACATCCGGGACAGACACCGGGGAGCTGTTTTTT	CASTSGTDTGELFF
TRBV5-4	-	few	TRBJ1-6	TGTGCCAGCAGCTTGTCAGCCCGGGGGTCACCCCTCCACTTT	CASSLSARGSPLHF
TRBV11-2	TRBD2	many	TRBJ2-7	TGTGCCAGCAGCTTAGTGGGAGGGTCCAACGAGCAGTACTTC	CASSLVGGSNEQYF
TRBV7-9	-	few	TRBJ1-1	TGTGCCAGCAGCCTCGACGGCGGGGGGACTGAAGCTTTCTTT	CASSLDGGGTEAFF
TRBV2	TRBD2	-	TRBJ2-1	TGTGCCAGCAGGTTCGGCGCGGGAGGGTGGAATGAGCAGTTCTTC	CASRFGAGGWNEQFF
TRBV30	TRBD1	few	TRBJ2-7	TGTGCCTGGAGTAAGGCCGGGACAGATTACGAGCAGTACTTC	CAWSKAGTDYEQYF
TRBV4-1	-	many	TRBJ2-3	TGCGCCAGCAGCCAATTACCCCAGCGGGGCACAGATACGCAGTATTTT	CASSQLPQRGTDTQYF
TRBV12-5	-	-	TRBJ2-5	TGTGCTAGTGGTTCTCGGATCCTAGGGCGCCAAGAGACCCAGTACTTC	CASGSRILGRQETQYF
TRBV4-1	-	many	TRBJ2-2	TGCGCCAGCAGCCCACTCGCCCCCGGGGAGCTGTTTTTT	CASSPLAPGELFF
TRBV11-2	TRBD1	many	TRBJ1-1	TGTGCCAGCAGACCCGGACAGGGGTTCATGAACACTGAAGCTTTCTTT	CASRPGQGFMNTEAFF
TRBV5-5	-	few	TRBJ2-6	TGTGCCAGCAGCTCTCAGGGGTTCGGGGCCAACGTCCTGACTTTC	CASSSQGFGANVLTF
TRBV29-1	-	many	TRBJ2-7	TGCAGCGTTCGCGAGGATTTCGAGCAGTACTTC	CSVREDFEQYF
TRBV20-1	-	-	TRBJ1-4	TGCAGTGCCTTTGGACTCCTTTCTTGGGCTAATGAAAAACTGTTTTTT	CSAFGLLSWANEKLFF
TRBV5-8	-	-	TRBJ2-6	TGTGCCAGCAGCTTCCAAGGCCGGCGGGTCTCTGGGGCCAACGTCCTGACTTTC	CASSFQGRRVSGANVLTF
TRBV2	-	-	TRBJ1-2	TGTGCCAGCAGTGATAGATCTGGCTATGGCTACACCTTC	CASSDRSGYGYTF
TRBV6-2/TRBV6-3	TRBD1	many	TRBJ1-2	TGTGCCAGCAGCCGTGACAGGGGCACCCCTAACTATGGCTACACCTTC	CASSRDRGTPNYGYTF
TRBV7-8	-	many	TRBJ2-1	TGTGCCAGCAGCTTCTCCCGCACCAATCGAGACAATGAGCAGTTCTTC	CASSFSRTNRDNEQFF
TRBV7-3	-	many	TRBJ2-1	TGTGCCAGCAGCCGAGAACTCTCCTACAATGAGCAGTTCTTC	CASSRELSYNEQFF
TRBV5-4	-	few	TRBJ1-2	TGTGCCAGCACACTTCCAGGGAACTATGGCTACACCTTC	CASTLPGNYGYTF
TRBV29-1	-	-	TRBJ2-3	TGCAGCGTTGCGCAGGGTAGCACAGATACGCAGTATTTT	CSVAQGSTDTQYF
TRBV28	-	many	TRBJ1-6	TGTGCCAGCAGTTTCGAGGGAGGTTGGTCACCCCTCCACTTT	CASSFEGGWSPLHF
TRBV20-1	-	-	TRBJ2-5	TGCAGTGCTAGCGTCCAAGAGACCCAGTACTTC	CSASVQETQYF
TRBV7-2	-	many	TRBJ1-6	TGTGCCAGCAGCTTGTCAGGGTCGGGCGGGGGCTCCTATAATTCACCCCTCCACTTT	CASSLSGSGGGSYNSPLHF
TRBV29-1	-	-	TRBJ2-1	TGCAGCGTTGAAGTACAGCTATACAATGAGCAGTTCTTC	CSVEVQLYNEQFF
TRBV15	-	many	TRBJ2-7	TGTGCCACCAGCAGAGTTGGCAACTCCTACGAGCAGTACTTC	CATSRVGNSYEQYF
TRBV7-9	TRBD1	many	TRBJ2-4	TGTGCCAGCAGCCAAGACGTCGGACAGGGGGAAGGAGCCAAAAACATTCAGTACTTC	CASSQDVGQGEGAKNIQYF